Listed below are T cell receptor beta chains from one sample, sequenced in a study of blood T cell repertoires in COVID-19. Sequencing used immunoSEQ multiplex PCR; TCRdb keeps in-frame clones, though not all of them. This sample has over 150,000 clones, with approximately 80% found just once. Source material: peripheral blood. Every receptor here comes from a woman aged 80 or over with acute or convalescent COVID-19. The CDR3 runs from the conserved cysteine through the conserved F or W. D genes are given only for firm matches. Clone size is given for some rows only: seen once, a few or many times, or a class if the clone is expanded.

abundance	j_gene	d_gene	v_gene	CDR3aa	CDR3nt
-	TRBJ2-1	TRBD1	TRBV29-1	CSVIPGQANNEQFF	TGCAGCGTCATACCGGGACAGGCCAACAATGAGCAGTTCTTC
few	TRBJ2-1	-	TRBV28	CASMSAHNSYNEQFF	TGTGCCAGCATGAGCGCACATAACTCCTACAATGAGCAGTTCTTC
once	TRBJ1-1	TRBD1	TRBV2	CATSGQGANLNTEAFF	TGTGCCACCAGTGGACAGGGCGCGAATTTGAACACTGAAGCTTTCTTT
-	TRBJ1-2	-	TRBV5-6	CASSLSGNYGYTF	TGTGCCAGCAGCTTGTCGGGAAACTATGGCTACACCTTC
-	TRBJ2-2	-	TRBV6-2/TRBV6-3	CASSQGTANTGELFF	TGTGCCAGCAGTCAAGGAACAGCGAACACCGGGGAGCTGTTTTTT
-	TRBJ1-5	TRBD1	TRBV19	CASKSQGDQPQHF	TGTGCCAGTAAGAGTCAGGGGGATCAGCCCCAGCATTTT
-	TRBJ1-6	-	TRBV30	CAWRGGSSPLHF	TGTGCCTGGAGAGGCGGCAGTTCACCCCTCCACTTT
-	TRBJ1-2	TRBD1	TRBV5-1	CASSLITGEYGYTF	TGCGCCAGCAGCTTGATCACAGGGGAGTATGGCTACACCTTC
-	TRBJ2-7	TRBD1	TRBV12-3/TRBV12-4	CATVSPAGGEQYF	TGTGCCACTGTTTCTCCGGCAGGGGGCGAGCAGTACTTC
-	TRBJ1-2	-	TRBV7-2	CASSLKKQGSGGYTF	TGTGCCAGCAGCTTAAAAAAACAGGGTTCGGGGGGCTACACCTTC
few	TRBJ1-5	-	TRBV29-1	CSAQGNNQPQHF	TGCAGCGCCCAGGGTAACAATCAGCCCCAGCATTTT
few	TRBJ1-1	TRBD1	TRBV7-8	CASSSKGARLTEAFF	TGTGCCAGCAGCTCGAAGGGGGCGCGGCTTACTGAAGCTTTCTTT